This TCR beta chain originates from a study of blood T cell repertoires in COVID-19. The overall study: Collection of acute and convalescent COVID-19 samples took place in the United States, Italy and Spain. The analysed material was cDNA or gDNA that came from T cells, B-cell-depleted T cells, or PBMCs.

In the original analysis: Reference gene primer amplification yielded estimated nucleated cell counts. Sequenced by immunoSEQ multiplex PCR; TCRdb stores in-frame clones only, minus some. For V, J and clone size, that table is used; D and trimming come from the DNA. Among over 100,000 clones listed, approximately 80% were seen once. Germline-derived CDR1 and CDR2 are KGHSH and LQKENI. This CDR3 region has 14 residues. V lost 2 bases, J lost 13 bases, and 20 bases lay in between. Sample: peripheral blood. This chain connects TRBV18 to TRBJ1-2; tentative D call: TRBD1 (5 bases). This clonotype originated in a woman aged 60-75 years with acute or convalescent COVID-19. The CDR3 bases are TGTGCCAGCTCACCAGGGGCAGCTACCCCCCTACCCACCTTC. The encoded protein is CASSPGAATPLPTF.